This TCR beta chain was found in a study of molecular identifiers for immune sequencing clone quantification. This clonotype was recorded many times. Trimming left V 0 bases short and J 7 bases short, with 13 bases between. The germline gives CDR1 LGHDT, CDR2 YNNKEL (reference sequence). CDR3 length: 14 residues. TCRdb used MiXCR to reprocess the PCR reads, holding one entry per CDR3 protein. The sample lists around 82,000 distinct CDR3 sequences; roughly 19% were seen once. Material for sequencing was naive CD8+ T cells from blood, with Jurkat cell RNA spiked in. Stated subset: FACS-sorted CD8+CD4-CCR7+CD45RA+ naive T cells. The chain uses TRBV3-1 and TRBJ2-7; D gene unclear. This TCR was sampled from a human donor in good health. Some libraries in this study had Jurkat cell RNA spiked in. CDR3 coding DNA: TGTGCCAGCAGCCAAGATCTAGGTGCCTTGGAGCAGTACTTC. Encoded protein: CASSQDLGALEQYF.